In its sample, the clone carrying this TCR beta chain was seen a few times. This specimen comes from a study of T-cell memory formation after mild COVID-19. Study-wide context: For the most part, TCR clusters were specific to one donor.

Germline V lookup: CDR1 LNHDA, CDR2 SQIVND (reference sequence). V gave up 1 base and J gave up 3 bases, with 10 bases separating them. CDR3 length: 16 residues. Libraries for TCRalpha and TCRbeta carried sample barcodes and unique molecular identifiers via 5'RACE. MiXCR, run by TCRdb on the 5' RACE reads, gives a single entry per CDR3 protein. Found here are about 360,000 distinct CDR3 sequences, about an eighth of them singletons; the top ten hold around a fifth. Sequenced input: PBMCs or a T cell subset sorted from them (not recorded which). This rearrangement joins TRBV19 to TRBJ1-6; D is perhaps TRBD1 (5 bases). This receptor was obtained from a man aged 18-30 years who had mild COVID-19 (a few samples of this study predate the infection). Cell type and time point are not known. The CDR3 spells CASSIVGARYNSPLHF. CDR3 nucleotide sequence: TGTGCCAGTAGTATAGTCGGGGCTCGCTATAATTCACCCCTCCACTTT.